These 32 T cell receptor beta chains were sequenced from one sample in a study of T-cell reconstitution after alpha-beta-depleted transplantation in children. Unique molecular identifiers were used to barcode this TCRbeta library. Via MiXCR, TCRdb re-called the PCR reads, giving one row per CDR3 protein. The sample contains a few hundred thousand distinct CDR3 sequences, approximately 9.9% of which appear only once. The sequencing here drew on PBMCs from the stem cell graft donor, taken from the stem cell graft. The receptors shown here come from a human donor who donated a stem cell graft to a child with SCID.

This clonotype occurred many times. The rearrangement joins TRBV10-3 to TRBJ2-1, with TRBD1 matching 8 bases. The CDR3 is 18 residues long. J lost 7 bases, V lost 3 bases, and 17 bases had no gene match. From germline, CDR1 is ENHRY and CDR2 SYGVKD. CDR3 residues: CAISEGSGAGGGVNEQFF. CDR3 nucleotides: TGTGCCATCAGTGAAGGGTCGGGAGCAGGGGGCGGTGTGAATGAGCAGTTCTTC.

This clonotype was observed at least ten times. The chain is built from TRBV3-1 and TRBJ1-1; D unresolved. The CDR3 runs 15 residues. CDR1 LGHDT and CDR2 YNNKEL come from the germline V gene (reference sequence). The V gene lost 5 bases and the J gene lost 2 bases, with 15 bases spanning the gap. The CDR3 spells CASSGRRRINTEAFF. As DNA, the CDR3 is TGTGCCAGCAGCGGTCGAAGGCGGATTAACACTGAAGCTTTCTTT.

The CDR3 region is CASSLDVRDRAAWSYTF. The DNA of the CDR3 is TGTGCCAGCAGCTTGGATGTCCGGGACAGGGCAGCTTGGAGCTACACCTTC. This chain uses TRBV5-6 with TRBJ1-2, with 9 positions matching TRBD1. The ends lost 0 bases at V and 9 bases at J; junction bases unmatched: 15. Per the germline V gene, CDR1 is SGHDT and CDR2 is YYEEEE. The CDR3 is made up of 17 amino acids. Combining the CDR3 with reference TRBV5-6 and TRBJ1-2 gives the whole variable domain DAGVTQSPTHLIKTRGQQVTLRCSPKSGHDTVSWYQQALGQGPQFIFQYYEEEERQRGNFPDRFSGHQFPNYSSELNVNALLLGDSALYLCASSLDVRDRAAWSYTFGSGTRLTVV.

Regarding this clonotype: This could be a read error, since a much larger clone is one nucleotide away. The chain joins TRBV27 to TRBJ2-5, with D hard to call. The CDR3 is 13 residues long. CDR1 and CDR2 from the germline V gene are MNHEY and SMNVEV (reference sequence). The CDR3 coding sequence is TGTGCATCCTTATTTTGGCTGATAAAGACCCAGTACTTC. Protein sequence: CASLFWLIKTQYF.

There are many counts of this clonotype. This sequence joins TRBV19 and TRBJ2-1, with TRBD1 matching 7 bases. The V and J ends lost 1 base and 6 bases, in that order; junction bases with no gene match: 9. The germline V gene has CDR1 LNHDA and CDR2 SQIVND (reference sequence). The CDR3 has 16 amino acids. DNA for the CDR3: TGTGCCAGTAGTATAGCCCAAAGGACAGGAGGCAATGAGCAGTTCTTC. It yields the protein CASSIAQRTGGNEQFF.

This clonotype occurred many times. The CDR3 coding sequence is TGTGCCAGCAGCCCCGGGACAGGGGGCGTCGGGAATCAGCCCCAGCATTTT. Translated, it gives CASSPGTGGVGNQPQHF. The gene calls are TRBV5-5 and TRBJ1-5; 12 nucleotides line up with TRBD1. Germline CDR1 SGHKS, CDR2 YYEKEE (reference sequence). There are 17 residues in the CDR3. J gave up 4 bases and V 4 bases, and 9 bases lay outside the gene matches.

The CDR3 nucleotides are TGTGCCAGCAGTTACAAATTAGGGGCGATCGGTGGCTACACCTTC. It yields the protein CASSYKLGAIGGYTF. The rearrangement links TRBV6-5 to TRBJ1-2, with D possibly being TRBD1 (5 bases). CDR1 is MNHEY and CDR2 is SVGAGI in the germline V gene. V was cut by 2 bases and J by 7 bases, with 17 bases left in between. There are 15 residues in the CDR3.

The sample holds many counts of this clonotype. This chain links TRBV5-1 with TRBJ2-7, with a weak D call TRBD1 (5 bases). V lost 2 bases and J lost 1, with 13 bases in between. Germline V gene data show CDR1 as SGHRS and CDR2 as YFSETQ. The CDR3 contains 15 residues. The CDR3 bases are TGCGCCAGCAGCTTAGGACACTTCTCTTCCTACGAGCAGTACTTC. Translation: CASSLGHFSSYEQYF.

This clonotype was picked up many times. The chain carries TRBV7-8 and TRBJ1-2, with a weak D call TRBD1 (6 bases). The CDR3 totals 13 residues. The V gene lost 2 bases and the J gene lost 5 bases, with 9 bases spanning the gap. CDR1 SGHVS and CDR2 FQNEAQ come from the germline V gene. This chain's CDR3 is CASSLQGRYGYTF. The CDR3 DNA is TGTGCCAGCAGCTTACAGGGGAGATATGGCTACACCTTC.

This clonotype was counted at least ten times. The CDR3 DNA follows: TGTGCCAGCAGTTCCATAGGGACAGGGGGCACTGAAGCTTTCTTT. Protein product: CASSSIGTGGTEAFF. The gene calls are TRBV28 and TRBJ1-1; 11 bases map to TRBD1. V shed 4 bases, J shed 4 bases, and the junction held 5 bases outside the gene matches. The CDR3 totals 15 residues. Germline V CDR1 and CDR2: MDHEN, SYDVKM. Full variable domain (rest looked up from reference TRBV28 and TRBJ1-1): DVKVTQSSRYLVKRTGEKVFLECVQDMDHENMFWYRQDPGLGLRLIYFSYDVKMKEKGDIPEGYSVSREKKERFSLILESASTNQTSMYLCASSSIGTGGTEAFFGQGTRLTVV.

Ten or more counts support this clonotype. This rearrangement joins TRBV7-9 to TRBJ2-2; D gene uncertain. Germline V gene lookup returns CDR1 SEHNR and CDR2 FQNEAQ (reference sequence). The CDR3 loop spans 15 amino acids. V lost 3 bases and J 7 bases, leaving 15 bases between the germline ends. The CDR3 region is CASSLNGPRNGELFF. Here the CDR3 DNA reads TGTGCCAGCAGCTTGAACGGGCCACGCAACGGGGAGCTGTTTTTT.

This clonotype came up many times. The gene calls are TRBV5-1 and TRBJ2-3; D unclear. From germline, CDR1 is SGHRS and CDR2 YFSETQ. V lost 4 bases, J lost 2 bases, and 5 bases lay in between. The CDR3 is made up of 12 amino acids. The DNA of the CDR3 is TGCGCCAGCAGCCCGCACACAGATACGCAGTATTTT. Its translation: CASSPHTDTQYF.

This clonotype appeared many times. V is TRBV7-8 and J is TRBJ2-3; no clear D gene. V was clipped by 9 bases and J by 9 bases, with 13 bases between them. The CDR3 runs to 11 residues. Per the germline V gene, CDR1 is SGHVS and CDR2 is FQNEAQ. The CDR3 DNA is TGTGCCAGTGCAGTTCACGACACGCAGTATTTT. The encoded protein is CASAVHDTQYF.

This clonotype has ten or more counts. The CDR3 protein is CASSLGLAASYNEQFF. As DNA, the CDR3 is TGCGCCAGCAGCCTGGGACTAGCGGCCTCCTACAATGAGCAGTTCTTC. The chain employs TRBV5-1 and TRBJ2-1; 11 bases match TRBD2. The V segment lost 4 bases and the J segment 0 bases; nucleotides outside the gene matches: 3. The CDR3 runs 16 residues. Germline loops: CDR1 SGHRS, CDR2 YFSETQ.

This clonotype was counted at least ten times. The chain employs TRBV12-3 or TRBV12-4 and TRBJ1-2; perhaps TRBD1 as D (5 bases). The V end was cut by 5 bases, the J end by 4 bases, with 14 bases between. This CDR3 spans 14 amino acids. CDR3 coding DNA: TGTGCCAGCAGTCGAGAAGGGGCCGTCTATGGCTACACCTTC. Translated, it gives CASSREGAVYGYTF.

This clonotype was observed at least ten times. The CDR3 is CATARGTGGDSPLHF. The CDR3 region has the DNA TGTGCCACCGCAAGGGGGACAGGGGGCGATTCACCCCTCCACTTT. The V gene is TRBV6-1, the J gene TRBJ1-6; 12 bases fit TRBD1. The V segment lost 10 bases and the J segment 8 bases; nucleotides outside the gene matches: 9. This CDR3 has 15 amino acids. Germline assignment: CDR1 MNHNS and CDR2 SASEGT.

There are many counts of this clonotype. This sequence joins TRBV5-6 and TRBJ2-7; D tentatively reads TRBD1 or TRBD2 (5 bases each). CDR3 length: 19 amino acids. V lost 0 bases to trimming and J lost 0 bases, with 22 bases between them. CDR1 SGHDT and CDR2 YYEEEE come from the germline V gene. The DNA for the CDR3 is TGTGCCAGCAGCTTGGATTTGGGGACCTGGGCCCCGAGCTCCTACGAGCAGTACTTC. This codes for CASSLDLGTWAPSSYEQYF. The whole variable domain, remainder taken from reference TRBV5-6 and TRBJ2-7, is DAGVTQSPTHLIKTRGQQVTLRCSPKSGHDTVSWYQQALGQGPQFIFQYYEEEERQRGNFPDRFSGHQFPNYSSELNVNALLLGDSALYLCASSLDLGTWAPSSYEQYFGPGTRLTVT.

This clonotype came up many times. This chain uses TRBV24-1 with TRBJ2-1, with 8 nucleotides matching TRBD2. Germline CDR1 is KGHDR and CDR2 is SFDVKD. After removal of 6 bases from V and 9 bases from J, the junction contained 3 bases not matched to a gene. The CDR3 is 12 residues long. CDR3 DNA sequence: TGTGCCACCAGTCCGGCGGGGGGTGAGCAGTTCTTC. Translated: CATSPAGGEQFF.

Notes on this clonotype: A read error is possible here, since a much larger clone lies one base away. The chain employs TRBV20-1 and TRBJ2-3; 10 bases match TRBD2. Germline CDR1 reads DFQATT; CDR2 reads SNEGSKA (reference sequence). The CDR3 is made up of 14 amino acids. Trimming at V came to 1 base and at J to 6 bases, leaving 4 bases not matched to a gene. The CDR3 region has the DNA TGCAGTGCTAGAGGGACTAGCGGCCCGGATACGCAGTATTTT. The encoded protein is CSARGTSGPDTQYF.

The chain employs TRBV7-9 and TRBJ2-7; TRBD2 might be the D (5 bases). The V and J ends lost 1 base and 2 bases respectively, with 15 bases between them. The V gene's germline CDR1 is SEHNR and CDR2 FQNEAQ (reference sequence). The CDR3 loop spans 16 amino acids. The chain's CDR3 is CASSLGDRGSTYEQYF. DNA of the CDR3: TGTGCCAGCAGCTTAGGTGATAGAGGGTCGACCTACGAGCAGTACTTC.

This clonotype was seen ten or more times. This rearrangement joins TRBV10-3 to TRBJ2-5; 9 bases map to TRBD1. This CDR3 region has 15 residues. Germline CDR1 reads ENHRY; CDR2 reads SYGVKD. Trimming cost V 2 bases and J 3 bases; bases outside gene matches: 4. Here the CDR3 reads CAISEPRTGEETQYF. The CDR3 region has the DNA TGTGCCATCAGTGAGCCTAGGACAGGGGAAGAGACCCAGTACTTC.

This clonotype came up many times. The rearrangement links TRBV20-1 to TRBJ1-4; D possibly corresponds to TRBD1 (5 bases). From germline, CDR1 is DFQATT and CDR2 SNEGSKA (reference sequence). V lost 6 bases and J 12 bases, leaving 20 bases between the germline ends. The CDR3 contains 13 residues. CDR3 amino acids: CSANPWGPGELFF. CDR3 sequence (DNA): TGCAGTGCCAATCCGTGGGGACCGGGGGAACTGTTTTTT.

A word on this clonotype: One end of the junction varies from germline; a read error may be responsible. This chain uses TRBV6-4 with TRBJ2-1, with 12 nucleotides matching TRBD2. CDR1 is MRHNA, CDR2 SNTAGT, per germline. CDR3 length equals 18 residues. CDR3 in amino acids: CACSPSTSGGLTYNEQFF. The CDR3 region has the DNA TGTGCCTGCAGTCCCTCGACTAGCGGGGGCCTTACCTACAATGAGCAGTTCTTC.

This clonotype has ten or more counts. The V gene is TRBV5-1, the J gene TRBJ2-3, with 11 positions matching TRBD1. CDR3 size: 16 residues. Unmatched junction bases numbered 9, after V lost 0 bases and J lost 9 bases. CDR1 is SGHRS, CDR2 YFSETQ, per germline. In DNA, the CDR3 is TGCGCCAGCAGCTTGGCGGGAGGACAGGGGGCTGACACGCAGTATTTT. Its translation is CASSLAGGQGADTQYF.

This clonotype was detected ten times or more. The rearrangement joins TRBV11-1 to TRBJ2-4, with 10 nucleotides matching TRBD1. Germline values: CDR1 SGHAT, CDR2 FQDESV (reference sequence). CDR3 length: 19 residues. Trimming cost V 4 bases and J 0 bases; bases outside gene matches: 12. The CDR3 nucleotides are TGTGCCAGCAGCTATCGTCCCGGGACAGGGGACCAAGCCAAAAACATTCAGTACTTC. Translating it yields CASSYRPGTGDQAKNIQYF.

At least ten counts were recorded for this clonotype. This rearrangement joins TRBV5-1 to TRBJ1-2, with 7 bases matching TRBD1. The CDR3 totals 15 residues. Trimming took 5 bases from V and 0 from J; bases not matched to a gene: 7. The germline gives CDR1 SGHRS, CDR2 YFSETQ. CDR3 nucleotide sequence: TGCGCCAGCAGTCGCAGGGACAGCGCTAACTATGGCTACACCTTC. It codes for CASSRRDSANYGYTF.

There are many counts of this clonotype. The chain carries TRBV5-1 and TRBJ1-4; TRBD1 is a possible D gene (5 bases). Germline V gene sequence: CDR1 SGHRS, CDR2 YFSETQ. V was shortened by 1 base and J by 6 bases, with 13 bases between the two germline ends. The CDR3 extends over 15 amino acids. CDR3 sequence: CASSLSDGGDEKLFF. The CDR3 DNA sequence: TGCGCCAGCAGCTTGTCCGACGGGGGTGATGAAAAACTGTTTTTT. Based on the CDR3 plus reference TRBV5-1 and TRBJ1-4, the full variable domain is KAGVTQTPRYLIKTRGQQVTLSCSPISGHRSVSWYQQTPGQGLQFLFEYFSETQRNKGNFPGRFSGRQFSNSRSEMNVSTLELGDSALYLCASSLSDGGDEKLFFGSGTQLSVL.

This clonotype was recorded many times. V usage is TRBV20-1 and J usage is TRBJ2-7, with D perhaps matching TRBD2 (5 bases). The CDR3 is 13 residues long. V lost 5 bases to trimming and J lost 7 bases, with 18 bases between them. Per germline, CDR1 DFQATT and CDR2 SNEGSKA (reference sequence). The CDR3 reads CSAPGLTFGEQYF. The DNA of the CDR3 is TGCAGTGCTCCAGGACTGACTTTCGGTGAGCAGTACTTC.

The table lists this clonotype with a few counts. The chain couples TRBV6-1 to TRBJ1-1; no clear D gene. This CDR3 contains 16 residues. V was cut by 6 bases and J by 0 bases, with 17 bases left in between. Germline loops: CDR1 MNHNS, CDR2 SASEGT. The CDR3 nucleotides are TGTGCCAGCAGGAACCTATATGACGCCATGAACACTGAAGCTTTCTTT. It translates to CASRNLYDAMNTEAFF.

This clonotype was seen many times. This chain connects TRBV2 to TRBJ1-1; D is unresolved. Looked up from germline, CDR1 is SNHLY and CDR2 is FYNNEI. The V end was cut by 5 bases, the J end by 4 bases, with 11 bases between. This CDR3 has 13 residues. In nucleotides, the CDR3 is TGTGCCAGCAGTACGGGCGGGCCCACTGAAGCTTTCTTT. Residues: CASSTGGPTEAFF.

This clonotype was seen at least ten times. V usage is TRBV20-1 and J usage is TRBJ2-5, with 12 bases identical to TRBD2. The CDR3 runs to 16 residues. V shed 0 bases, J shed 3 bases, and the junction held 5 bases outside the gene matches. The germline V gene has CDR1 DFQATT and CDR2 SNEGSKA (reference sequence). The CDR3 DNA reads TGCAGTGCTAGAGATCGGCTAGCGGGGGGGAAAGAGACCCAGTACTTC. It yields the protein CSARDRLAGGKETQYF.

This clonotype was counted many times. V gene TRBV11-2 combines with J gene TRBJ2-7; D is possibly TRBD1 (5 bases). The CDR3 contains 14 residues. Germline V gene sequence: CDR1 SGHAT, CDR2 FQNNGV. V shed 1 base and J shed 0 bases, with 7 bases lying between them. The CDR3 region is CASSLVQGSYEQYF. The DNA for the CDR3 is TGTGCCAGCAGCTTAGTTCAGGGCTCCTACGAGCAGTACTTC.